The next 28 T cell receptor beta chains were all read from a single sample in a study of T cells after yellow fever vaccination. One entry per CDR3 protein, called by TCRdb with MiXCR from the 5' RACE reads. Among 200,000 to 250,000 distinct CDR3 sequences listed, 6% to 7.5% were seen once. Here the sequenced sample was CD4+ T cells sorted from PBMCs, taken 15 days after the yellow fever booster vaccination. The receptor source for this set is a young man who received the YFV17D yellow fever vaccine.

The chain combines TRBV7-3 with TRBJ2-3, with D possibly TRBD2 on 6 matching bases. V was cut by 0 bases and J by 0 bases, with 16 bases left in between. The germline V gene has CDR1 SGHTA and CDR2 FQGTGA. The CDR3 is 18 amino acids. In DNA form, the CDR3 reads TGTGCCAGCAGCTTAACTTGGGGTGGGCGGGGTAGCACAGATACGCAGTATTTT. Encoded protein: CASSLTWGGRGSTDTQYF.

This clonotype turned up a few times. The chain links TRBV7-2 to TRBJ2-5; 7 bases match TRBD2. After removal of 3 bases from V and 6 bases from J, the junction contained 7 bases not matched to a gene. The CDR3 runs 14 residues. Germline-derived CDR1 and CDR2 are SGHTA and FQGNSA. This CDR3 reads CASSFGGSAKTQYF. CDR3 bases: TGTGCCAGCAGCTTCGGCGGGAGCGCAAAGACCCAGTACTTC.

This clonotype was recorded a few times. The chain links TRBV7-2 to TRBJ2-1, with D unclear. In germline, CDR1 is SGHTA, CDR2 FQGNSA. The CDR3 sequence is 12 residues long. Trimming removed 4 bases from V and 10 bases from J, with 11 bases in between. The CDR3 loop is CASSSRRVEQFF. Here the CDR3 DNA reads TGTGCCAGCAGCTCCCGGAGAGTCGAGCAGTTCTTC.

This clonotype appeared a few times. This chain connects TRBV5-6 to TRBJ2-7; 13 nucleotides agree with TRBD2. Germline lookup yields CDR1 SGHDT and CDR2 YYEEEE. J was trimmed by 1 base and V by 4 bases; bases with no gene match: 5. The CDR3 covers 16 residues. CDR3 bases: TGTGCCAGCAGCCAGGGACTAGCGGGACCATCCTACGAGCAGTACTTC. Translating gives CASSQGLAGPSYEQYF.

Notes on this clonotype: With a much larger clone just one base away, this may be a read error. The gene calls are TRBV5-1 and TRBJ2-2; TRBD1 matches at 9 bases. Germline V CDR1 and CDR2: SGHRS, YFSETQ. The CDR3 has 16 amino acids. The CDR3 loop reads CAISLAGTGSAGELFF. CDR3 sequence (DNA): TGCGCCATCAGCTTGGCGGGGACAGGGTCTGCCGGGGAGCTGTTTTTT.

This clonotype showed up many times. The CDR3 reads CASTDGLAGVVLFF. CDR3 in DNA: TGTGCCAGCACCGATGGACTAGCGGGAGTAGTCCTGTTCTTC. The chain recombines TRBV12-3 or TRBV12-4 with TRBJ2-1, with 13 bases aligning to TRBD2. Losses at the gene ends were 7 bases for V and 15 bases for J; bases not matched to a gene: 12. This CDR3 is 14 amino acids long.

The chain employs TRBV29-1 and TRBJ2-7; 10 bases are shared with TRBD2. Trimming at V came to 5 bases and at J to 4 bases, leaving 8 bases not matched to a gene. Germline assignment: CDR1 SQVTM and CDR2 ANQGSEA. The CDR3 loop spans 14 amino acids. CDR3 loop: CSVHETSGVYEQYF. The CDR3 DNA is TGCAGCGTTCACGAAACTAGCGGGGTTTACGAGCAGTACTTC.

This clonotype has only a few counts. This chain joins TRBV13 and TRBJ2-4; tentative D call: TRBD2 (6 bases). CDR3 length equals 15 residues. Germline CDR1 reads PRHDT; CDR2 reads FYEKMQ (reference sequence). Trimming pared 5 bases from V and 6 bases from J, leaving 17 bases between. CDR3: CASSAGRDPPNIQYF. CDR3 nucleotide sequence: TGTGCCAGCAGCGCGGGGCGGGACCCCCCAAACATTCAGTACTTC. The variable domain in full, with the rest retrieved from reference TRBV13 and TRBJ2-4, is AAGVIQSPRHLIKEKRETATLKCYPIPRHDTVYWYQQGPGQDPQFLISFYEKMQSDKGSIPDRFSAQQFSDYHSELNMSSLELGDSALYFCASSAGRDPPNIQYFGAGTRLSVL.

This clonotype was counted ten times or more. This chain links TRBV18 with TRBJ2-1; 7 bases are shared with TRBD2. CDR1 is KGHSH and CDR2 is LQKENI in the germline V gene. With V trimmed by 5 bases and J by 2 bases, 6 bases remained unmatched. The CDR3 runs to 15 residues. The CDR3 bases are TGTGCCAGCTCATTGGCGGGAGTAACCTACAATGAGCAGTTCTTC. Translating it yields CASSLAGVTYNEQFF.

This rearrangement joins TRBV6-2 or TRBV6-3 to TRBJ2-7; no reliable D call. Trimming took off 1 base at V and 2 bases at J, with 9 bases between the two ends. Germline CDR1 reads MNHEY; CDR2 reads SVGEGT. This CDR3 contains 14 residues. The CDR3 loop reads CASSYYRSTYEQYF. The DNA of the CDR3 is TGTGCCAGCAGTTACTACCGCTCCACCTACGAGCAGTACTTC.

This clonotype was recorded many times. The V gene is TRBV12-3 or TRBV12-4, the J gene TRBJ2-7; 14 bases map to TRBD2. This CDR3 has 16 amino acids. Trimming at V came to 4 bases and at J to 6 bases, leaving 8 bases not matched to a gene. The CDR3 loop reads CASSSTGTSGGGEQYF. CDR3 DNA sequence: TGTGCCAGCAGTTCAACCGGGACTAGCGGGGGAGGCGAGCAGTACTTC.

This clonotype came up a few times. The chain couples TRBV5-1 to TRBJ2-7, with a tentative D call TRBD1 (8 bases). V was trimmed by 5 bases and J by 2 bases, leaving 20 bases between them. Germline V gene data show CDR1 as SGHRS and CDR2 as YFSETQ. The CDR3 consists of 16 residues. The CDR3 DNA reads TGCGCCAGCAGAGGGAGGGCGACAGGGGAAGCCTACGAGCAGTACTTC. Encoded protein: CASRGRATGEAYEQYF. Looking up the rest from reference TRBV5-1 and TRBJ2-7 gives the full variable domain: KAGVTQTPRYLIKTRGQQVTLSCSPISGHRSVSWYQQTPGQGLQFLFEYFSETQRNKGNFPGRFSGRQFSNSRSEMNVSTLELGDSALYLCASRGRATGEAYEQYFGPGTRLTVT.

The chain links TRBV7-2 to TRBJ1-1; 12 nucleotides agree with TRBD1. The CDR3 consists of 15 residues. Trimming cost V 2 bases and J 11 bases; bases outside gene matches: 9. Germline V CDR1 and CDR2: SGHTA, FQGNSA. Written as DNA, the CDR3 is TGTGCCAGCAGCTTAACGCCGGGACAGGGGGCGCCGGCTTTCTTT. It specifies CASSLTPGQGAPAFF.

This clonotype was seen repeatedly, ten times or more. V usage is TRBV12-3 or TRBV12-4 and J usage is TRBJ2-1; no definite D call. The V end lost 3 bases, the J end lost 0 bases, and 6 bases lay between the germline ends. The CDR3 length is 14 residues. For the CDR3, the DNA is TGTGCCAGCAGTTTGCAGAGCTCCTACAATGAGCAGTTCTTC. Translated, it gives CASSLQSSYNEQFF.

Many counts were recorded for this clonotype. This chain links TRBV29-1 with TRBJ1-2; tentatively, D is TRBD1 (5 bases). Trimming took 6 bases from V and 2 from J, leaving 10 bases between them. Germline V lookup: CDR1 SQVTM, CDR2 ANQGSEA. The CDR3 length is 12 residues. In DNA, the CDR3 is TGCAGCGTCTCCGACAGAAACTATGGCTACACCTTC. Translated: CSVSDRNYGYTF.

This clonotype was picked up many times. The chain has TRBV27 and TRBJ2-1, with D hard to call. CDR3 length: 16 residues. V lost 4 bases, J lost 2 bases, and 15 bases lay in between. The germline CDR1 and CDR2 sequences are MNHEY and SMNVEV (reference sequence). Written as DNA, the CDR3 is TGTGCCAGCAGTTCCCTCCTTAGGCCCCCCTACAATGAGCAGTTCTTC. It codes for CASSSLLRPPYNEQFF.

The CDR3 loop reads CSASQGASTDTQYF. In DNA, the CDR3 is TGCAGCGCGAGCCAGGGCGCTAGCACAGATACGCAGTATTTT. The chain carries TRBV29-1 and TRBJ2-3, with TRBD1 as a possible D gene (5 bases). Looked up from germline, CDR1 is SQVTM and CDR2 is ANQGSEA. The CDR3 is made up of 14 amino acids. V shed 7 bases and J shed 0 bases, with 14 bases lying between them.

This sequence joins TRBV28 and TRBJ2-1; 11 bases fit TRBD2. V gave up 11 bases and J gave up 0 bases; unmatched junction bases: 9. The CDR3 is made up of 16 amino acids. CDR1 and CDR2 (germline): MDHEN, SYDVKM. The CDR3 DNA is TGTGCCGCCTTAGCGGGGGGGGAGGGCTCCTACAATGAGCAGTTCTTC. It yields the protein CAALAGGEGSYNEQFF.

In nucleotides, the CDR3 is TGTGCCAGCAGGTCCGCCGGTTCTGGGGCCAACGTCCTGACTTTC. It encodes CASRSAGSGANVLTF. V usage is TRBV6-1 and J usage is TRBJ2-6; D is ambiguous. Germline-derived CDR1 and CDR2 are MNHNS and SASEGT. The CDR3 has 15 amino acids. The V and J ends lost 6 bases and 1 base respectively, with 10 bases between them.

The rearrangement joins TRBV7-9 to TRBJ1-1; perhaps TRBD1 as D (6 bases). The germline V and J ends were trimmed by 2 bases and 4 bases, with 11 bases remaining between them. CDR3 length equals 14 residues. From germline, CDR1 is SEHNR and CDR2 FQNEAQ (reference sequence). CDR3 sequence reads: CASSLTGIGTEAFF. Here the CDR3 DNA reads TGTGCCAGCAGCTTAACAGGGATTGGCACTGAAGCTTTCTTT. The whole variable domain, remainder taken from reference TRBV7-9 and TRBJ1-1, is DTGVSQNPRHKITKRGQNVTFRCDPISEHNRLYWYRQTLGQGPEFLTYFQNEAQLEKSRLLSDRFSAERPKGSFSTLEIQRTEQGDSAMYLCASSLTGIGTEAFFGQGTRLTVV.

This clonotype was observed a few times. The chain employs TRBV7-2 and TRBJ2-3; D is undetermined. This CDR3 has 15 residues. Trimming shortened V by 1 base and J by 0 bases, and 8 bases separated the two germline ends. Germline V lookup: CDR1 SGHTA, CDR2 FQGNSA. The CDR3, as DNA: TGTGCCAGCAGCTTAGAGGGTACAAGCACAGATACGCAGTATTTT. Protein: CASSLEGTSTDTQYF.

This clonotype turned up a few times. For the CDR3, the DNA is TGTGCCAGCAGTTTACGGGGCGCGGAGGCCAACGTCCTGACTTTC. It specifies CASSLRGAEANVLTF. The chain joins TRBV12-3 or TRBV12-4 to TRBJ2-6, with D perhaps TRBD1 or TRBD2 (5 bases each). The CDR3 is 15 residues long. V was pared by 2 bases and J by 6 bases, with 11 bases between.

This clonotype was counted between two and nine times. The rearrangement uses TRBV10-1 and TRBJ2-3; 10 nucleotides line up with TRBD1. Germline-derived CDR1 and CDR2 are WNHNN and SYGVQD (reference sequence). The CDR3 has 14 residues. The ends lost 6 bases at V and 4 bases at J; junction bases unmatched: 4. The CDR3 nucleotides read TGCGCCAGCAGGAGTGGACAGGGGGCAGATACGCAGTATTTT. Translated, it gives CASRSGQGADTQYF.

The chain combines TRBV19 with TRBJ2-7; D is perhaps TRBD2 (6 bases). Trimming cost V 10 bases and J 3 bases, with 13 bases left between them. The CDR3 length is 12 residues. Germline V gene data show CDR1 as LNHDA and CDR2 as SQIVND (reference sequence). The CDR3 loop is CAKPGLHYEQYF. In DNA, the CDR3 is TGTGCCAAACCGGGACTCCACTACGAGCAGTACTTC.

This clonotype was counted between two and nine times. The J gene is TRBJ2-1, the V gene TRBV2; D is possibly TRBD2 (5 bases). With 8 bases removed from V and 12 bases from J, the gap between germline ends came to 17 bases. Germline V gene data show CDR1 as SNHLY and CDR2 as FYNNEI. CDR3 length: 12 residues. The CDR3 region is CASSGLSLGQFF. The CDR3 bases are TGTGCCAGCTCAGGACTTTCTCTCGGGCAGTTCTTC.

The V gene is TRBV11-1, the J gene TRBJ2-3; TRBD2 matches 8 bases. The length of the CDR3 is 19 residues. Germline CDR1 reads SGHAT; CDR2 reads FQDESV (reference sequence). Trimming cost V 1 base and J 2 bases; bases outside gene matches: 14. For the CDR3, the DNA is TGTGCCAGCAGCTTAGACGGTTGGGTAGCGGGGATGCACACAGATACGCAGTATTTT. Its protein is CASSLDGWVAGMHTDTQYF. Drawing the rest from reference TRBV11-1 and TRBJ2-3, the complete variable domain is EAEVAQSPRYKITEKSQAVAFWCDPISGHATLYWYRQILGQGPELLVQFQDESVVDDSQLPKDRFSAERLKGVDSTLKIQPAELGDSAMYLCASSLDGWVAGMHTDTQYFGPGTRLTVL.

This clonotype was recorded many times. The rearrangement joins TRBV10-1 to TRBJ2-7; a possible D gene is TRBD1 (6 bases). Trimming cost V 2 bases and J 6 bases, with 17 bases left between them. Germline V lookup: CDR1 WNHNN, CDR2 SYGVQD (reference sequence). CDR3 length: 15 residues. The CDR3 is CASSEVAGEKSEQYF. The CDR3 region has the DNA TGCGCCAGCAGTGAGGTTGCAGGGGAAAAGAGCGAGCAGTACTTC.

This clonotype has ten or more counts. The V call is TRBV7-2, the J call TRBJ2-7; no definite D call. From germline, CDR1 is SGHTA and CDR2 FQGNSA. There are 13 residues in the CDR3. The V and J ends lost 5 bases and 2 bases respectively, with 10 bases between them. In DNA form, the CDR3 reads TGTGCCAGCAGCCCCGGAGTCCCCTACGAGCAGTACTTC. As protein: CASSPGVPYEQYF.